This T cell receptor (beta chain) was sequenced during a study of technical replicates of blood from several donors. Clones were sequenced by immunoSEQ multiplex PCR, and TCRdb holds only the in-frame ones, with some missing. The profile shows about 83,000 clones, approximately 94% of them singletons. This CDR3 has 14 amino acids. The germline CDR1 and CDR2 sequences are LNHDA and SQIVND (reference sequence). Between the trimmed V and J ends, which lost 8 bases and 1 base, there was a span of 15 bases. Sequenced: T cells isolated from PBMCs. The chain couples TRBV19 to TRBJ2-7, with a weak D call TRBD1 (6 bases). This TCR came from a human donor in good health. The CDR3 region is CASGPIGQSYEQYF. The CDR3 DNA reads as TGTGCCAGTGGTCCAATAGGACAGTCCTACGAGCAGTACTTC.